This T cell receptor beta chain was captured in a study of identical twins. Template switching added a universal primer binding site, and final cDNA carried unique molecular identifiers. TCRdb independently ran MiXCR on the 5' RACE reads; one entry per CDR3 protein. The table records around 250,000 distinct CDR3 sequences, approximately 8.3% of them present only once. In this sample, this clonotype turned up many times. Its antigen remains unknown. Broader study findings: The abundant beta clonotypes from cord blood had fewer insertions, and memory repertoires had none of this. Out-of-frame sharing of TCR alpha in monozygotic twins was underestimated by models.

Germline V gene sequence: CDR1 DFQATT, CDR2 SNEGSKA (reference sequence). J lost 4 bases, V lost 1 base, and 13 bases had no gene match. CDR3 length: 17 amino acids. The data were also submitted as part of a second study, on yellow fever vaccine responses in identical twins. That investigation notes: After vaccination, twins' T cell response reportedly seemed partly convergent, partly personalized.

The sequenced sample was CD8+ T cells sorted from blood. The receptor comes from a young woman in good health. This chain links TRBV20-1 with TRBJ2-3; 8 bases fit TRBD2. CDR3 amino acids: CSARGGGLATSADTQYF. CDR3 bases: TGCAGTGCTAGAGGAGGAGGACTAGCCACTTCCGCAGATACGCAGTATTTT.